The next 18 T cell receptor beta chains were all read from a single sample in a study of T-cell memory formation after mild COVID-19. MiXCR, applied by TCRdb to the 5' RACE reads, yields one record per CDR3 protein. This repertoire shows over 350,000 distinct CDR3 sequences, 15% to 20% found once; its top ten account for around a fifth. Sequencing was carried out using PBMCs or a T cell subset sorted from them (not recorded which). Every receptor here comes from a man between 18 and 29 years old who had mild COVID-19 (a few samples of this study predate the infection). Cell type and time point are not known.

The chain is built from TRBV5-5 and TRBJ2-1; D not resolved. This CDR3 contains 13 residues. Germline V gives CDR1 SGHKS, CDR2 YYEKEE (reference sequence). The germline V and J ends were trimmed by 5 bases and 0 bases, with 6 bases remaining between them. DNA for the CDR3: TGTGCCAGCAGTCCCAACTCCTACAATGAGCAGTTCTTC. This encodes CASSPNSYNEQFF. The variable domain in full, with the rest retrieved from reference TRBV5-5 and TRBJ2-1, is DAGVTQSPTHLIKTRGQQVTLRCSPISGHKSVSWYQQVLGQGPQFIFQYYEKEERGRGNFPDRFSARQFPNYSSELNVNALLLGDSALYLCASSPNSYNEQFFGPGTRLTVL.

This clonotype was observed a single time. This chain links TRBV29-1 with TRBJ2-7, with D perhaps being TRBD1 or TRBD2 (5 bases each). Looked up from germline, CDR1 is SQVTM and CDR2 is ANQGSEA. V was clipped by 6 bases and J by 2 bases, with 17 bases between them. The CDR3 extends over 14 amino acids. The CDR3 sequence: CSVRGGEGAYEQYF. DNA of the CDR3: TGCAGCGTGAGGGGCGGTGAGGGAGCCTACGAGCAGTACTTC.

The rearrangement joins TRBV6-5 to TRBJ1-1, with 7 bases lining up with TRBD1. V trimming: 9 bases; J trimming: 1 base; junction bases outside the gene matches: 5. Germline loops: CDR1 MNHEY, CDR2 SVGAGI. The CDR3 contains 13 residues. Written as DNA, the CDR3 is TGTGCCAGTGTTGGGGACAGGAACACTGAAGCTTTCTTT. Its protein is CASVGDRNTEAFF.

This clonotype was observed at least ten times. The V and J genes are TRBV20-1 and TRBJ2-7; D possibly corresponds to TRBD1 (6 bases). V gave up 3 bases and J gave up 4 bases, with 10 bases separating them. CDR1 is DFQATT and CDR2 is SNEGSKA in the germline V gene (reference sequence). The CDR3 has 12 amino acids. The CDR3 nucleotides read TGCAGTGCTAGGCAGGGACAATACGAGCAGTACTTC. Translating gives CSARQGQYEQYF.

This clonotype has more than one count but fewer than ten. This chain uses TRBV30 with TRBJ2-1; 9 nucleotides align to TRBD2. The CDR3 spans 19 residues. The V and J ends lost 1 base and 4 bases, in that order; junction bases with no gene match: 17. CDR1 GTSNPN and CDR2 SVGIG come from the germline V gene (reference sequence). CDR3 residues: CAWSEAPSARGGRYNEQFF. The CDR3 DNA follows: TGTGCCTGGAGTGAAGCCCCTTCTGCGCGGGGGGGGAGATACAATGAGCAGTTCTTC.

The CDR3 DNA is TGTGCCAGCAGTGACGGCCGAGCTAATGAAAAACTGTTTTTT. Its protein product is CASSDGRANEKLFF. This rearrangement joins TRBV6-1 to TRBJ1-4; D not resolved. Germline V gene sequence: CDR1 MNHNS, CDR2 SASEGT. The germline V and J ends were trimmed by 3 bases and 3 bases, with 8 bases remaining between them. The CDR3 is 14 residues long.

This clonotype showed up just a few times. The V gene is TRBV9, the J gene TRBJ2-1, with D uncertain. V lost 0 bases, J lost 6 bases, and 13 bases lay in between. The CDR3 loop spans 15 amino acids. Germline V lookup: CDR1 SGDLS, CDR2 YYNGEE. The CDR3 loop reads CASSVASVAGNEQFF. The DNA of the CDR3 is TGTGCCAGCAGCGTAGCTTCGGTAGCCGGCAATGAGCAGTTCTTC.

The J gene is TRBJ1-6, the V gene TRBV3-1, with D possibly TRBD1 on 5 matching bases. Germline loops: CDR1 LGHDT, CDR2 YNNKEL (reference sequence). Trimming removed 1 base from V and 7 bases from J, with 11 bases in between. The length of the CDR3 is 15 residues. The CDR3 reads CASSQAVPGNSPLHF. The CDR3 DNA reads TGTGCCAGCAGCCAAGCGGTGCCAGGGAATTCACCCCTCCACTTT.

The rearrangement joins TRBV3-1 to TRBJ1-1; a possible D gene is TRBD1 (5 bases). The CDR3 extends over 13 amino acids. Germline CDR1 and CDR2: LGHDT and YNNKEL (reference sequence). V lost 3 bases and J 11 bases, leaving 16 bases between the germline ends. CDR3 sequence reads: CASSQGDTRSAFF. The DNA of the CDR3 is TGTGCCAGCAGCCAGGGGGATACTCGATCTGCTTTCTTT.

The chain combines TRBV5-5 with TRBJ1-2, with D perhaps TRBD1 (6 bases). The CDR3 covers 14 residues. Germline lookup yields CDR1 SGHKS and CDR2 YYEKEE (reference sequence). V dropped 0 bases and J dropped 6 bases, with 12 bases sitting between them. CDR3 region: CASSLVSGENGYTF. The CDR3 DNA follows: TGTGCCAGCAGCTTGGTCTCAGGGGAAAATGGCTACACCTTC.

The rearrangement joins TRBV5-1 to TRBJ1-3; D unclear. This CDR3 contains 16 residues. Germline lookup yields CDR1 SGHRS and CDR2 YFSETQ. Between the trimmed V and J ends, which lost 0 bases and 1 base, there was a span of 11 bases. CDR3 coding DNA: TGCGCCAGCAGCTTGGATGGGCGTGGGTCTGGAAACACCATATATTTT. It codes for CASSLDGRGSGNTIYF.

J is TRBJ2-4 and V is TRBV11-2; D call uncertain. This CDR3 is 14 amino acids long. Trimming left V 0 bases short and J 6 bases short, with 9 bases between. Looked up from germline, CDR1 is SGHAT and CDR2 is FQNNGV. CDR3 loop: CASSLDVSINIQYF. The CDR3 nucleotides read TGTGCCAGCAGCTTAGATGTGTCTATAAACATTCAGTACTTC. Combining the CDR3 with reference TRBV11-2 and TRBJ2-4 gives the whole variable domain EAGVAQSPRYKIIEKRQSVAFWCNPISGHATLYWYQQILGQGPKLLIQFQNNGVVDDSQLPKDRFSAERLKGVDSTLKIQPAKLEDSAVYLCASSLDVSINIQYFGAGTRLSVL.

J is TRBJ1-2 and V is TRBV2; D uncertain. Germline values: CDR1 SNHLY, CDR2 FYNNEI. CDR3 length equals 14 residues. The V gene lost 0 bases and the J gene lost 14 bases, with 19 bases spanning the gap. The DNA for the CDR3 is TGTGCCAGCAGTGAAGCAAATGACTATCGGACGGGAACCTTC. This codes for CASSEANDYRTGTF.

The table lists this clonotype with a few counts. The V call is TRBV4-2, the J call TRBJ2-1; 10 positions agree with TRBD2. The CDR3 consists of 17 residues. Germline V gives CDR1 LGHNA, CDR2 YNFKEQ. The V and J ends lost 4 bases and 4 bases, in that order; junction bases with no gene match: 10. CDR3 nucleotides: TGTGCCAGCAGCCTAGGGCTAGCGGGGGAGTTATACAATGAGCAGTTCTTC. Translating gives CASSLGLAGELYNEQFF.

This clonotype was counted between two and nine times. The chain's CDR3 is CASSYSTGDSPLHF. DNA of the CDR3: TGTGCCAGCAGCTATTCAACAGGGGATTCACCCCTCCACTTT. The V and J genes are TRBV5-4 and TRBJ1-6, with TRBD1 matching over 7 bases. The CDR3 totals 14 residues. From germline, CDR1 is SGHNT and CDR2 YYREEE (reference sequence). After removal of 3 bases from V and 8 bases from J, the junction contained 5 bases not matched to a gene.

J is TRBJ2-3 and V is TRBV4-2; D could derive from TRBD1 or TRBD2 (7 bases each). V gave up 5 bases and J gave up 7 bases, with 22 bases separating them. Germline-derived CDR1 and CDR2 are LGHNA and YNFKEQ. This CDR3 has 16 amino acids. The CDR3 bases are TGTGCCAGCAGCGCCCCCACAGGGGAGGGACGGCATACGCAGTATTTT. It translates to CASSAPTGEGRHTQYF.

V gene TRBV6-5 combines with J gene TRBJ2-5; perhaps TRBD1 as D (5 bases). V gave up 2 bases and J gave up 5 bases, with 12 bases separating them. The CDR3 spans 14 residues. CDR1 and CDR2 from the germline V gene are MNHEY and SVGAGI. Here the CDR3 reads CASSYGWGRETQYF. The CDR3 coding sequence is TGTGCCAGCAGTTACGGTTGGGGCCGCGAGACCCAGTACTTC.

The chain uses TRBV3-1 and TRBJ1-1; D is undetermined. The V gene's germline CDR1 is LGHDT and CDR2 YNNKEL (reference sequence). The V gene lost 1 base and the J gene lost 0 bases, with 6 bases spanning the gap. The CDR3 sequence is 14 residues long. Here the CDR3 DNA reads TGTGCCAGCAGCCAAGGCGGGCTGAACACTGAAGCTTTCTTT. This gives the protein CASSQGGLNTEAFF.